This T cell receptor (beta chain) was sequenced during a study of Tregs in tolerant kidney transplant recipients (dated by TCRdb to about 2019). Broadly, across the study: Additional Treg samples were obtained from a roughly 3-day mixed lymphocyte reaction with belatacept, with some samples followed by a roughly five-day donor restimulation, before recipient CD4+CD25+CD127- cells were sorted. Antibodies distinguished recipient from donor cells when sorting primary belatacept mixed lymphocyte reaction cultures. TCRbeta sequencing was used in the study to identify donor-specific regulatory T cells before combined kidney and bone marrow transplantation, and the identified cells were then tracked after transplant. TCRbeta repertoire sequencing was used in 3 healthy controls to compare several methods for expanding Tregs specific for an allogeneic donor.

Healthy control blood was obtained either as purchased buffy coats or from healthy volunteers. Healthy control blood was processed to PBMCs with a Ficoll density gradient and then cryopreserved, whereas patient PBMCs were collected both before and after transplant. For TCRbeta CDR3 sequencing, genomic DNA from the sorted cells was extracted using the QIAGEN DNeasy Blood and Tissue Kit. High-throughput TCRbeta CDR3 sequencing was carried out commercially through immunoSEQ, with PCR amplification with bias correction and internal controls included. Per the authors' processing: Unique productive TCRbeta sequences were defined by CDR3 nucleotide sequence when primers matched and otherwise by CDR3 amino acid sequence together with Vbeta and Jbeta genes. Sequences were defined as donor-reactive when expanded at least 5-fold in CFSE-low cells versus unstimulated cells and present at a frequency of at least 0.01% in CFSE-low cells. Repertoire divergence was quantified by Jensen-Shannon divergence calculated from the top 100 TCRbeta sequences ranked by frequency. For samples with multiple sequencing runs, sorting error was corrected separately for each run before the runs were pooled. In TCRdb, the immuneACCESS table is reduced to in-frame sequences with V and J assigned. These tables do not hold every clone; where another copy was compared, an unresolved V gene accounts for under half, and the others remain unexplained. That table supplies the V and J calls and clone size; D and trimming were determined from the DNA. Within this sample are fewer than 45,000 clones, with about 95% of them counted one time only. Clones ranked in the top ten supply about 0.36% of the sample.

With regard to this clone: The antigen it recognizes is unknown. Per-nucleotide qualities are absent, and no much larger clonotype sits a single base away.

What the study reported, not specific to this receptor: Biological reproducibility was not directly assessed, although technical replication error appeared to be minimal. The study was limited by small patient numbers, and the findings need validation in larger populations and under other immunosuppression protocols. Expanding Tregs with activated donor B cells appeared to identify the most biologically relevant and donor-specific TCRbeta repertoire.

CDR1 is given as SQVTM and CDR2 as ANQGSEA, both from the germline V gene. V was cut back by 1 base and J by 0 bases, leaving a gap of 6 bases between them. The CDR3, cysteine through phenylalanine, is 13 amino acids long. The entry retains the CDR3 DNA only, 39 bases that are in frame from base 1. Sequencing used Tregs from blood cultured with allogeneic cells. The sequence was collected from a human donor in good health. The receptor chain draws on TRBV29-1 and TRBJ1-1; confidence is insufficient to name the D gene. CDR3 region: CSVEVGLNTEAFF. The nucleotide sequence reads as follows: TGCAGCGTTGAAGTGGGCTTGAACACTGAAGCTTTCTTT.